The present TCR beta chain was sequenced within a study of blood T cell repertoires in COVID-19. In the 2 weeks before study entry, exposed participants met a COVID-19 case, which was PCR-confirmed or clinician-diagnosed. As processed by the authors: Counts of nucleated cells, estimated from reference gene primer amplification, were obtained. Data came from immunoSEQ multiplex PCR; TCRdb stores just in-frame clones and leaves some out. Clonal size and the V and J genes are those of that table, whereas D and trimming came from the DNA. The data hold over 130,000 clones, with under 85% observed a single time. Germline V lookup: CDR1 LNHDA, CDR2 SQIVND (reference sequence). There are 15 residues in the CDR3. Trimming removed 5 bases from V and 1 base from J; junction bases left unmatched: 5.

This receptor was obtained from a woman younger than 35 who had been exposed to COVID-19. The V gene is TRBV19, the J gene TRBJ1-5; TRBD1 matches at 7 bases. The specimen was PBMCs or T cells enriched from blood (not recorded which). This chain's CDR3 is CASSVRGDSNQPQHF. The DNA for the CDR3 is TGTGCCAGTAGTGTCAGGGGGGACAGCAATCAGCCCCAGCATTTT.